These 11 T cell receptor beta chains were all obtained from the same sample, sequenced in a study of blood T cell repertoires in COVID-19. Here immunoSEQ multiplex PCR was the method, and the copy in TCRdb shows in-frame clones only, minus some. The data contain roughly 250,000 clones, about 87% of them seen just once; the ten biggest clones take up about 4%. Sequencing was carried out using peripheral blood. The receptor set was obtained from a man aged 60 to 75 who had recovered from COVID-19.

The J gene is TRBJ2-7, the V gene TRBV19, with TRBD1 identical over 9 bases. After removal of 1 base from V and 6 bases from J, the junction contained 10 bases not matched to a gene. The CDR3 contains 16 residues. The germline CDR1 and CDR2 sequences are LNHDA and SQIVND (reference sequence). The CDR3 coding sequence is TGTGCCAGTAGTATAGTCGTCCCGGGACAGGGTTCCGAGCAGTACTTC. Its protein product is CASSIVVPGQGSEQYF.

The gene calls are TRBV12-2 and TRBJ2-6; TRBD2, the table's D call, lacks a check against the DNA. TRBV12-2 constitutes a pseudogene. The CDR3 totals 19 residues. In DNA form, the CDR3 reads TGTGCAAGTCGCCTGGAACTAGCGGGGACCTCCTCTGGGGCCAACGTCCTGACTTTC. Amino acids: CASRLELAGTSSGANVLTF.

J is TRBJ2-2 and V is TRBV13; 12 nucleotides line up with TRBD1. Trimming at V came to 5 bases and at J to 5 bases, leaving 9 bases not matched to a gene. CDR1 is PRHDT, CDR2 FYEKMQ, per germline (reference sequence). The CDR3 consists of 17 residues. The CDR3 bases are TGTGCCAGCAGCCCAAGGGACAGGGGGCGCGGTACCGGGGAGCTGTTTTTT. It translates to CASSPRDRGRGTGELFF.

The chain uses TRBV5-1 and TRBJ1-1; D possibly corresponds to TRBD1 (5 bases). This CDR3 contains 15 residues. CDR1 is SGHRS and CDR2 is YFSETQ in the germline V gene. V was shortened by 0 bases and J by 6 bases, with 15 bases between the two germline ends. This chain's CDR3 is CASSLAFGGRAEAFF. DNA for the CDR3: TGCGCCAGCAGCTTGGCCTTTGGGGGGAGAGCTGAAGCTTTCTTT.

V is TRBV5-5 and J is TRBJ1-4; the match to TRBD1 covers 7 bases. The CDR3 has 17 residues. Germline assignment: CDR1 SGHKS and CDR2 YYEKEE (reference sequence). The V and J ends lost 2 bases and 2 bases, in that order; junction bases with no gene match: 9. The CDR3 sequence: CASSFFAGGKTNEKLFF. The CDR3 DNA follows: TGTGCCAGCAGCTTTTTCGCAGGGGGGAAGACTAATGAAAAACTGTTTTTT.

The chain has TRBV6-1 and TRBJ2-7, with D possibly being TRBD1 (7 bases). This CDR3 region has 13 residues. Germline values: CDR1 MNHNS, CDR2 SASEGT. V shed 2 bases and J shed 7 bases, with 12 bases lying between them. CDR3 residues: CASSEWTGGEQYF. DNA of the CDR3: TGTGCCAGCAGTGAATGGACAGGAGGGGAGCAGTACTTC.

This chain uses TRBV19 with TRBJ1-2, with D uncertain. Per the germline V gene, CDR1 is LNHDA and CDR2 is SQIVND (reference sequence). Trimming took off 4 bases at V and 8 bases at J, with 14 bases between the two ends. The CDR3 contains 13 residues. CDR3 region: CASSRDPYPGYTF. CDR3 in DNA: TGTGCCAGTAGTAGAGACCCCTATCCCGGCTACACCTTC. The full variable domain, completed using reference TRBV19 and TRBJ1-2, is DGGITQSPKYLFRKEGQNVTLSCEQNLNHDAMYWYRQDPGQGLRLIYYSQIVNDFQKGDIAEGYSVSREKKESFPLTVTSAQKNPTAFYLCASSRDPYPGYTFGSGTRLTVV.

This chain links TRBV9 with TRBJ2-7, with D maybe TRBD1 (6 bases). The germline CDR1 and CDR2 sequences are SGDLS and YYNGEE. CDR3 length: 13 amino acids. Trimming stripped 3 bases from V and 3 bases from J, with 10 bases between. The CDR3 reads CASSAEQGYEQYF. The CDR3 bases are TGTGCCAGCAGCGCGGAACAGGGCTACGAGCAGTACTTC.

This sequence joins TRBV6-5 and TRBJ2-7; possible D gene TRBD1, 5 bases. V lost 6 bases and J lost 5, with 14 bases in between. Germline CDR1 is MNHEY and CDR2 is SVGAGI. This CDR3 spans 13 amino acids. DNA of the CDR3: TGTGCCAGCAGGCGGCAGGGTGGCGACGAGCAGTACTTC. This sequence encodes CASRRQGGDEQYF.

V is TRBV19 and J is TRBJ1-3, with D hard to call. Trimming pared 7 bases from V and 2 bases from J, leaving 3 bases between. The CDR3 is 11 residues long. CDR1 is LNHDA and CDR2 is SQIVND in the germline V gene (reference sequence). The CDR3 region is CASTAGNTIYF. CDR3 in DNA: TGTGCCAGTACCGCTGGAAACACCATATATTTT.

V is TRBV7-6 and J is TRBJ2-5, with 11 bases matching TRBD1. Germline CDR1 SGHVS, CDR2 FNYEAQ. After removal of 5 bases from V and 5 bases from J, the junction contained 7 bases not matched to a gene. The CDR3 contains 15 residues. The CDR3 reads CASSKSGDRGETQYF. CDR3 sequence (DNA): TGTGCCAGCAGCAAATCGGGGGACAGGGGGGAGACCCAGTACTTC. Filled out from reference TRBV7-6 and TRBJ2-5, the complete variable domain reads GAGVSQSPRYKVTKRGQDVALRCDPISGHVSLYWYRQALGQGPEFLTYFNYEAQQDKSGLPNDRFSAERPEGSISTLTIQRTEQRDSAMYRCASSKSGDRGETQYFGPGTRLLVL.